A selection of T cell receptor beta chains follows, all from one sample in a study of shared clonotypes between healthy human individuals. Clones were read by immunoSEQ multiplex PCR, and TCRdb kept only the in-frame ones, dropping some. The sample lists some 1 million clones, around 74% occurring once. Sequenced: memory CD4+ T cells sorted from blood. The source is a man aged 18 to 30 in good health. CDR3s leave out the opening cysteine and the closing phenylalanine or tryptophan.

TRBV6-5	ASRGVRPSNEKLF
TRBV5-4	ASSSQTAMNTEAF
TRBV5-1	ASRRISGAGNAEAF
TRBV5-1	ASSRTSGNYEQY
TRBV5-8	ASSLASLGKTNVLT
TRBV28	ASSHRDRSRLAQH
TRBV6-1	ASSLGAGAGGYT
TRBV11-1	ASSFNDRSSGNTIY
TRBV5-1	ASSPMGQGSETQY
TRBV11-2	ASSFRLAGGGPGELF
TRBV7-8	ASSPLPAGGPDTQY
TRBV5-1	ASLAGRGVQETQY
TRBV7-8	ASRPKHGLAGDNEQF
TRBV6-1	ASGGLSEAF
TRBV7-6	ASSLPGQGSTGELF
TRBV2	ASKLSSSEYNEQF
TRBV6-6	ASSPRLAGAYNEQF
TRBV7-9	ASSVDGYQPQH
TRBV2	ASSPGLYTEAF
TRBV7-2	ASTQRGQNTGELF
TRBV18	ASSPESPLKYNEQF
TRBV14	ASSQQANQPQH
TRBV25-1	ASSDPRTGVNEQF
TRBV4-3	ASSQDLLTYEQY
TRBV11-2	ASSTVGDLSNEQF
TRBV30	AWRVGQHTGELF
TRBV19	ASSIGDGFSGNTIY
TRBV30	AWRNSGNTIY
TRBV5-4	ASSLGQGPQETQY
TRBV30	AWSVGRVTEAF
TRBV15	ATSRLTIVETQY
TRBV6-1	ASTPGQIDNEQF
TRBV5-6	ASSLVGQGNHYT
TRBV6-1	ASSVQWGYNSPLH
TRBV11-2	ASSVREGLMNTGELF
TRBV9	ASSTGGANTGELF
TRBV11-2	ASSLGASKYEAF
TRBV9	ASSPYPGQGNSGANVLT
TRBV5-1	ASSRDRGLETQY
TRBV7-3	ASSLMSGNTGELF
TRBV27	ASRARDHYGYT
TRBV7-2	ASSLGLETQY
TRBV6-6	ASSYEGQLNSPLH
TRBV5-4	ASSLGQGRTDTQY
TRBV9	ASSVVPDTYEQY
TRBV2	ASSPAGGTGELF
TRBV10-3	AISSGGARQETQY
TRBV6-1	AARWDRVGTDTQY
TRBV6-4	ASSDSSGASPLH
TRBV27	ASSFKKTSGYEQY
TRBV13	ASSWGFGYT
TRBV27	ASSSLGGRMGEQY